This T cell receptor beta chain was observed in a study of blood T cell repertoires in COVID-19. As for the study in general: Samples of COVID-19 (acute and convalescent) were obtained from the United States, Italy and Spain.

The table came from immunoSEQ multiplex PCR; TCRdb's copy has only in-frame clones and leaves some out. The data show around 270,000 clones, approximately 86% seen once. V lost 3 bases to trimming and J lost 0 bases, with 13 bases between them. The CDR3 is 15 amino acids. Germline CDR1 DFQATT, CDR2 SNEGSKA (reference sequence). The TCR sequence derives from a man aged 40-49 years who had recovered from COVID-19. The specimen was peripheral blood. The chain is built from TRBV20-1 and TRBJ2-3, with no clear D. CDR3 sequence (DNA): TGCAGTGCTAGTCGGGTACTTTCTAGCACAGATACGCAGTATTTT. It translates to CSASRVLSSTDTQYF.